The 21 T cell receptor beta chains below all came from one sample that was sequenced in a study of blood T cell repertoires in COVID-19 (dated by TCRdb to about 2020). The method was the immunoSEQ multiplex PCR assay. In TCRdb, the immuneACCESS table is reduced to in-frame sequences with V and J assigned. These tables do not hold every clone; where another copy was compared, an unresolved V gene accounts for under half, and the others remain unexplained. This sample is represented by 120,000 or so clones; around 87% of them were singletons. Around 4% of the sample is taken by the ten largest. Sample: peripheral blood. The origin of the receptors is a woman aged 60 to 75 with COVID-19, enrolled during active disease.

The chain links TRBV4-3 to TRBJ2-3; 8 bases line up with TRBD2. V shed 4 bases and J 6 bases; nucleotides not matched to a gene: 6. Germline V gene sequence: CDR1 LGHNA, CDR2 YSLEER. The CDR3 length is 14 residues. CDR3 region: CASSPGGAGDTQYF. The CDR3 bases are TGCGCCAGCAGCCCCGGGGGGGCCGGGGATACGCAGTATTTT.

CDR3 nucleotides: TGTGCCAGCAGCATCGGACAAAACACTGAAGCTTTCTTT. Its protein is CASSIGQNTEAFF. V usage is TRBV5-8 and J usage is TRBJ1-1; perhaps TRBD1 as D (5 bases). Germline CDR1 reads SGHTS; CDR2 reads YDEGEE. Trimming left V 4 bases short and J 2 bases short, with 9 bases between. CDR3 length: 13 amino acids.

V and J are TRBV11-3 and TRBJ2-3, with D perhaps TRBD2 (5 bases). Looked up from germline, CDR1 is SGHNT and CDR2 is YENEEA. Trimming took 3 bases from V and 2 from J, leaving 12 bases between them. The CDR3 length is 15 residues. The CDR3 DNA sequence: TGTGCCAGCAGCTTTTCGGGGAGAGTCACAGATACGCAGTATTTT. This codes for CASSFSGRVTDTQYF.

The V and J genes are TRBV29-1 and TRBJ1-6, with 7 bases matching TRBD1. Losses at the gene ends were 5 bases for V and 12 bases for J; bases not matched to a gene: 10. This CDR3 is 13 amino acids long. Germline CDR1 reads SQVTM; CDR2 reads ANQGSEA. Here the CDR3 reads CSVKTGARGPLHF. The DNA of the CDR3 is TGCAGCGTTAAAACAGGGGCGAGAGGACCCCTCCACTTT. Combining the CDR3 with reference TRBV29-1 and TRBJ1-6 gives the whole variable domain SAVISQKPSRDICQRGTSLTIQCQVDSQVTMMFWYRQQPGQSLTLIATANQGSEATYESGFVIDKFPISRPNLTFSTLTVSNMSPEDSSIYLCSVKTGARGPLHFGNGTRLTVT.

The CDR3 DNA reads TGTGCCAGCAGCCAAGAAAGCACAGGGAGCACTGAAGCTTTCTTT. Translated, it gives CASSQESTGSTEAFF. The chain recombines TRBV3-1 (or the pseudogene TRBV3-2) with TRBJ1-1; possible D gene TRBD1, 6 bases. Trimming took 0 bases from V and 4 from J, leaving 12 bases between them. CDR1 LGHDT and CDR2 YNNKEL come from the germline V gene (reference sequence). CDR3 length: 15 residues.

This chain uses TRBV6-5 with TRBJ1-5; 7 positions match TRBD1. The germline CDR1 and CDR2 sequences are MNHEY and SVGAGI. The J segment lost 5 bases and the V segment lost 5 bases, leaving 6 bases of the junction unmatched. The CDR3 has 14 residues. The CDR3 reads CASSNRDRYQPQHF. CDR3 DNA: TGTGCCAGCAGTAACCGGGACAGATATCAGCCCCAGCATTTT.

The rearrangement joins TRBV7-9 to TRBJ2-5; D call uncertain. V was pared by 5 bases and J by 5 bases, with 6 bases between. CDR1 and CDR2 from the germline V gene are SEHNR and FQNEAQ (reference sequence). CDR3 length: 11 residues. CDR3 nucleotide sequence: TGTGCCAGCAGCACTCGCGAGACCCAGTACTTC. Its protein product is CASSTRETQYF. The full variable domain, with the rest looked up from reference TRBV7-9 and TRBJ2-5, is DTGVSQNPRHKITKRGQNVTFRCDPISEHNRLYWYRQTLGQGPEFLTYFQNEAQLEKSRLLSDRFSAERPKGSFSTLEIQRTEQGDSAMYLCASSTRETQYFGPGTRLLVL.

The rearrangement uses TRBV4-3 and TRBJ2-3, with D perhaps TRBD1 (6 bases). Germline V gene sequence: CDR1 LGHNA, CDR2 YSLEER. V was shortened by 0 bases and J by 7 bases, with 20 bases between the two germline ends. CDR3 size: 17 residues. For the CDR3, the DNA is TGCGCCAGCAGCCAAGATTTAAGCAGGGGTGTGATAAATACGCAGTATTTT. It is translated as CASSQDLSRGVINTQYF.

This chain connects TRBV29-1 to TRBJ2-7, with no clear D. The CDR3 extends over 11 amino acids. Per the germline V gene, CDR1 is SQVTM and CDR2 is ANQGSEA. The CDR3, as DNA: TGCGATGCCCGCGTCCCCTACGAGCAGTACTTC. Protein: CDARVPYEQYF.

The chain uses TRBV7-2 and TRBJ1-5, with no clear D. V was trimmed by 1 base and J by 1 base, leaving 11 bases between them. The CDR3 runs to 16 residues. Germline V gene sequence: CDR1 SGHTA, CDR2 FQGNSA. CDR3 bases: TGTGCCAGCAGCTTAGAGGGAGGGCTGAGCAATCAGCCCCAGCATTTT. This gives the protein CASSLEGGLSNQPQHF.

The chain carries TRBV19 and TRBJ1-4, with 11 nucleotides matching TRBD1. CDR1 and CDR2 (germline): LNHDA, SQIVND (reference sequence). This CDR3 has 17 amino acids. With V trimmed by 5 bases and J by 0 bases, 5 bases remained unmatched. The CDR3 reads CASSSGQGVATNEKLFF. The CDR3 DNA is TGTGCCAGTAGTTCGGGACAGGGGGTAGCAACTAATGAAAAACTGTTTTTT. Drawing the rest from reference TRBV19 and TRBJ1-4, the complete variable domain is DGGITQSPKYLFRKEGQNVTLSCEQNLNHDAMYWYRQDPGQGLRLIYYSQIVNDFQKGDIAEGYSVSREKKESFPLTVTSAQKNPTAFYLCASSSGQGVATNEKLFFGSGTQLSVL.

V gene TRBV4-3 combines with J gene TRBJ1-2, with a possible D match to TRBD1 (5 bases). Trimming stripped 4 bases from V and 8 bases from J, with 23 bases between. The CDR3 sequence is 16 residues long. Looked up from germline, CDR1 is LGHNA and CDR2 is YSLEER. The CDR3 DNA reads TGCGCCAGCAGCCCAGCCCCGGGAGAGGGTACAGGAGGCTACACCTTC. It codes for CASSPAPGEGTGGYTF.

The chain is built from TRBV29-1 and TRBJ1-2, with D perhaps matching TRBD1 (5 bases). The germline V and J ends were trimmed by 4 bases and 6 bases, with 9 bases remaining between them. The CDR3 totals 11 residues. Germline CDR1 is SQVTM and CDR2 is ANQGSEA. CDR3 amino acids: CSVAGRDGYTF. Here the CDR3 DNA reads TGCAGCGTTGCAGGGAGGGATGGCTACACCTTC.

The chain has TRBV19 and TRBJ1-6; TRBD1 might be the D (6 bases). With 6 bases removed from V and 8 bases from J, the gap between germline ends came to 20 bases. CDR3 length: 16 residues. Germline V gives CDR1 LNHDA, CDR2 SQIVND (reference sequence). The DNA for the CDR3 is TGTGCCAGTAGCCTAACACGGACAGACAGATATTCACCCCTCCACTTT. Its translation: CASSLTRTDRYSPLHF.

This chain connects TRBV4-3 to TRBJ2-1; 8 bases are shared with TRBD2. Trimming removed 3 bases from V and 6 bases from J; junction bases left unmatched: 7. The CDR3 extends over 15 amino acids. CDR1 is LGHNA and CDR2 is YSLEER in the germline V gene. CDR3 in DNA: TGCGCCAGCAGCCAGTCGTTAGCGGGGCTCAATGAGCAGTTCTTC. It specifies CASSQSLAGLNEQFF.

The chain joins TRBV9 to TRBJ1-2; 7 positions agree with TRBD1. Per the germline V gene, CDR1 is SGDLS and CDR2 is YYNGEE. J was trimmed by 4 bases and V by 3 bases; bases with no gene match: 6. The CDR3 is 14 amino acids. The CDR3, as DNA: TGTGCCAGCAGCGCAAGACAGGGTTCCTATGGCTACACCTTC. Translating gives CASSARQGSYGYTF.

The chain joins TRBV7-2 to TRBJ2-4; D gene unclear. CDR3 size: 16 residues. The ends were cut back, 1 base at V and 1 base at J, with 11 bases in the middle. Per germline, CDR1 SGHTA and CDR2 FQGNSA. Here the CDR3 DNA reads TGTGCCAGCAGCTTAGAGTCCAGCGTTGCCAAAAACATTCAGTACTTC. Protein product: CASSLESSVAKNIQYF. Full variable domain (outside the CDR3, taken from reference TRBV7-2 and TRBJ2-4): GAGVSQSPSNKVTEKGKDVELRCDPISGHTALYWYRQSLGQGLEFLIYFQGNSAPDKSGLPSDRFSAERTGGSVSTLTIQRTQQEDSAVYLCASSLESSVAKNIQYFGAGTRLSVL.

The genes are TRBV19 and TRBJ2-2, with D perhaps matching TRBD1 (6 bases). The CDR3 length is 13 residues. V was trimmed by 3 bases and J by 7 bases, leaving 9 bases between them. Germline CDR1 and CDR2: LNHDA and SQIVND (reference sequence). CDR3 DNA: TGTGCCAGTAGTATCAACAGGGACGGGGAGCTGTTTTTT. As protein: CASSINRDGELFF.

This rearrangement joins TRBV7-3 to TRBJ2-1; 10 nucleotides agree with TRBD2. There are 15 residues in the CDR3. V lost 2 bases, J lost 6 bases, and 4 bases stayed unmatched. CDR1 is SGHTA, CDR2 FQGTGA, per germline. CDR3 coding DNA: TGTGCCAGCAGCTTATACAGCGGGGGGGCCAATGAGCAGTTCTTC. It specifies CASSLYSGGANEQFF.

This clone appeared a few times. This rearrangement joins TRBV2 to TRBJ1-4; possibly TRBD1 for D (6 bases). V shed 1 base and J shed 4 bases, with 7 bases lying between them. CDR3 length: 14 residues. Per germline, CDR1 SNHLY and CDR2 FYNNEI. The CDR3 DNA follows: TGTGCCAGCAGTGAAGGCAGGGGTAATGAAAAACTGTTTTTT. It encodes CASSEGRGNEKLFF.

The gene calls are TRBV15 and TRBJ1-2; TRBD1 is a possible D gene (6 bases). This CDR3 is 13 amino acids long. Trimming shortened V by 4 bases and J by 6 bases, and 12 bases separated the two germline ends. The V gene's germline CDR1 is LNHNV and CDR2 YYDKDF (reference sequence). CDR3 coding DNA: TGTGCCACCAGCACAATACAGGGCCATGGCTACACCTTC. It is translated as CATSTIQGHGYTF.